One TCR beta chain is described in this entry. This may come from a read error, since a much larger clone is one base off. This specimen comes from a study of T cells in Graves' hyperthyroidism and ophthalmopathy. TCR beta CDR3 regions were amplified from RNA transcripts. HTBI primers were employed in a first-round RT-PCR of the TCR CDR3. TCRdb re-called the multiplex PCR reads with MiXCR, one entry per CDR3 protein. The profile shows about 180,000 distinct CDR3 sequences, over 15% of them singletons. The ends were cut back, 6 bases at V and 1 base at J, with 10 bases in the middle. The CDR3 is made up of 13 amino acids. The germline CDR1 and CDR2 sequences are SGHRS and YFSETQ.

The material sequenced was blood. The receptor was derived from a woman between 45 and 65 years old with Graves' hyperthyroidism. The chain links TRBV5-1 to TRBJ1-1, with D possibly TRBD1 on 6 matching bases. CDR3 region: CASKGVPNTEAFF. CDR3 nucleotides: TGCGCCAGCAAGGGGGTCCCGAACACTGAAGCTTTCTTT.